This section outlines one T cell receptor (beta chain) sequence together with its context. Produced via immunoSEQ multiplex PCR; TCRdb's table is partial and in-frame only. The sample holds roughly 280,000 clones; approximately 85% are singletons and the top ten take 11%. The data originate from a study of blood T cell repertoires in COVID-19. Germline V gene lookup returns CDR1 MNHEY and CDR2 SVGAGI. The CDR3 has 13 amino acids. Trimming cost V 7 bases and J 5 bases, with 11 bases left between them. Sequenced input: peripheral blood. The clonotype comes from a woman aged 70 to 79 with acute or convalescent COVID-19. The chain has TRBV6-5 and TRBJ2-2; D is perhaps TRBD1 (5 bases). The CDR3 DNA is TGTGCCAGCACTATCAGGGTAACCGGGGAGCTGTTTTTT. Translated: CASTIRVTGELFF.